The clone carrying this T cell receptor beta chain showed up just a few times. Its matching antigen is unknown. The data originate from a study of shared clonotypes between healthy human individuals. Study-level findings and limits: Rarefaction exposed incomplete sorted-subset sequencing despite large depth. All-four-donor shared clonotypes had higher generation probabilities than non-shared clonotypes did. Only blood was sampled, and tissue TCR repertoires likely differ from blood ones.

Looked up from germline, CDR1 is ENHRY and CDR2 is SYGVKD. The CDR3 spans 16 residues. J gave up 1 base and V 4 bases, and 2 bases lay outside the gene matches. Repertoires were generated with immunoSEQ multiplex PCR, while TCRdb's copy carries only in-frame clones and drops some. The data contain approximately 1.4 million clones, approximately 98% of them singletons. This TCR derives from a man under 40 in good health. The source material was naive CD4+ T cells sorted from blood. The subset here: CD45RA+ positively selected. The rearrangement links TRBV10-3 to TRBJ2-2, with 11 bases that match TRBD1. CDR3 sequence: CAISGTGGQNTGELFF. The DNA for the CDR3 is TGTGCCATCAGTGGGACAGGGGGCCAGAACACCGGGGAGCTGTTTTTT.